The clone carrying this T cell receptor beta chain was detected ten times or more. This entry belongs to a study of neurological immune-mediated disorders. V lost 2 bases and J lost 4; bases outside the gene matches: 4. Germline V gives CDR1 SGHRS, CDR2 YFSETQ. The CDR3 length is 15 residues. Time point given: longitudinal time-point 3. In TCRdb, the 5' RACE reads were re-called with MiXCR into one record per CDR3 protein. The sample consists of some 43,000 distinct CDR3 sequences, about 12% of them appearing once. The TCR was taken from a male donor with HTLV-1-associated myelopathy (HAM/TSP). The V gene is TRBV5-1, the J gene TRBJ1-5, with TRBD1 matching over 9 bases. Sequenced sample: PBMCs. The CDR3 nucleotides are TGCGCCAGCAGCTTTACAGGGGGCATTAATCAGCCCCAGCATTTT. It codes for CASSFTGGINQPQHF.